Below are 2 T cell receptor beta chains sequenced from a single sample in a study of T cells in Graves' hyperthyroidism and ophthalmopathy. Amplification of TCR beta CDR3 regions used RNA as the template. First-round RT-PCR of the TCR CDR3 relied on the HTBI primer set. Using its own MiXCR run on the multiplex PCR reads, TCRdb lists one record per CDR3 protein. The data contain about half a million distinct CDR3 sequences, roughly 15% of them singletons. The sequencing input was blood. Source of these receptors: a woman aged 30 to 39 with Graves' ophthalmopathy.

CDR3 bases: TGTGCCAGCAGCCCTCAAGACGGTGAGCAGTTCTTC. It specifies CASSPQDGEQFF. The chain uses TRBV5-4 and TRBJ2-1; no definite D call. The V end lost 4 bases, the J end lost 9 bases, and 11 bases lay between the germline ends. Germline CDR1 is SGHNT and CDR2 is YYREEE (reference sequence). The CDR3 loop spans 12 amino acids.

The rearrangement joins TRBV11-2 to TRBJ2-3; D uncertain. The CDR3 has 14 residues. Trimming removed 4 bases at V and 3 bases at J, with 11 bases between. CDR1 is SGHAT, CDR2 FQNNGV, per germline. The CDR3 loop is CASSYRTATDTQYF. The CDR3 nucleotides are TGTGCCAGCAGCTACCGGACGGCGACAGATACGCAGTATTTT.